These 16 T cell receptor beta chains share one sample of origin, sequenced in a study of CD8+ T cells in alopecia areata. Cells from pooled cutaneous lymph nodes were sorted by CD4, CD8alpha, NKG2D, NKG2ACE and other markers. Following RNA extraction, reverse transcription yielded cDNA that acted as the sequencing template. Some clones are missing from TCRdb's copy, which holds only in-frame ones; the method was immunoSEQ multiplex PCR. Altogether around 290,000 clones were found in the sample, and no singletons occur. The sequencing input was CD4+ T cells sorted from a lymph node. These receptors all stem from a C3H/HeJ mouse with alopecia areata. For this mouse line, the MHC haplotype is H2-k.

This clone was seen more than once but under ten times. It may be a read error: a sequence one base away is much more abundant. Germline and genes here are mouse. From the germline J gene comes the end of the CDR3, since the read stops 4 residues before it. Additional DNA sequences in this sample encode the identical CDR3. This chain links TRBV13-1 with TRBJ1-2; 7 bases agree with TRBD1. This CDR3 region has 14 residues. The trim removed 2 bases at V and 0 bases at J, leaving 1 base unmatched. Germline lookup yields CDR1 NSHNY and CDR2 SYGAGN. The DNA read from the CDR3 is TGTGCCAGCAGTGAGGGGACAGCAAACTCC. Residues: CASSEGTANS. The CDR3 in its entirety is CASSEGTANSDYTF.

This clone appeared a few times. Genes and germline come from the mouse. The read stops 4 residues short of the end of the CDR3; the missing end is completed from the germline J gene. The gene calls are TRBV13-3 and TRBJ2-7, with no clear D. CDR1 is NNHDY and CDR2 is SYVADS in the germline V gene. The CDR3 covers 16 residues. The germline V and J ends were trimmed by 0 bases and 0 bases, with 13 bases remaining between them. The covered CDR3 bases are TGTGCCAGCAGTGATGCCAACAAACCGAGCTCCTAT. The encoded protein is CASSDANKPSSY. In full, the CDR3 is CASSDANKPSSYEQYF.

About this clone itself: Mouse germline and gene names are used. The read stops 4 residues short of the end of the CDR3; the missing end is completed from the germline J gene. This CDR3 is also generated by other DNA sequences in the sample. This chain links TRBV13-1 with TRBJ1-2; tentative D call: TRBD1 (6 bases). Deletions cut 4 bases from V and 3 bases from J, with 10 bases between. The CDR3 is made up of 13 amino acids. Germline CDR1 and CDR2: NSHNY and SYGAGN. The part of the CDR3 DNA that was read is TGTGCCAGCAGTAAACAGGGAGACTCC. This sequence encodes CASSKQGDS. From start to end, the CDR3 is CASSKQGDSDYTF.

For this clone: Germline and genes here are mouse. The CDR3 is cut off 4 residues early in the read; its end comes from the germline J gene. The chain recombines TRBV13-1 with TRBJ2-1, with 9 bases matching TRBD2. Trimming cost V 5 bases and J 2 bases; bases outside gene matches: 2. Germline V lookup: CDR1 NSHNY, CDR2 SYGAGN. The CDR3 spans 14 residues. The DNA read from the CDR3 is TGTGCCAGCAGGCGGGACTGGGACTATGCT. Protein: CASRRDWDYA. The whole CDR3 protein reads CASRRDWDYAEQFF.

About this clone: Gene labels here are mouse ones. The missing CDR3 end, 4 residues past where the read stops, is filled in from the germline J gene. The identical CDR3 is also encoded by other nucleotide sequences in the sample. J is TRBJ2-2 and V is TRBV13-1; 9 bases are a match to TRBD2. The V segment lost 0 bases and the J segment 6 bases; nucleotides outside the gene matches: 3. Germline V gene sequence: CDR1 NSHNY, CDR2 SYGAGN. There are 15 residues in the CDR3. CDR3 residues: CASSDAGGGPGQLYF. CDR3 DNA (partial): TGTGCCAGCAGTGATGCTGGGGGGGGACCCGGG.

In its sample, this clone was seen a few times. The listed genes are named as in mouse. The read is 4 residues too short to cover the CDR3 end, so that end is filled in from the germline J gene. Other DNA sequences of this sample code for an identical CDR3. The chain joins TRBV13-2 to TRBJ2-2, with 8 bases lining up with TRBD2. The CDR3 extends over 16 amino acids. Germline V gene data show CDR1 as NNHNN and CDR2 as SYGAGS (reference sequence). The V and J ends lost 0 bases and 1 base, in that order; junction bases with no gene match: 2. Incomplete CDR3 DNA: TGTGCCAGCGGTGATGCTCTGGGGGGAAACACCGGG. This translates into CASGDALGGNTG. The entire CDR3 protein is CASGDALGGNTGQLYF.

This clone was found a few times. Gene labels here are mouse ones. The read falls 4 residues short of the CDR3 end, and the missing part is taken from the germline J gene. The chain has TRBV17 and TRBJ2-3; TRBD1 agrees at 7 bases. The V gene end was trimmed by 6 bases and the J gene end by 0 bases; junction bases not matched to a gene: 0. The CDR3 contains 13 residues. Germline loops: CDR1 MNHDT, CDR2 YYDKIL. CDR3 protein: CASRQGSAETLYF. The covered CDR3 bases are TGTGCTAGCAGACAGGGGAGTGCAGAA.

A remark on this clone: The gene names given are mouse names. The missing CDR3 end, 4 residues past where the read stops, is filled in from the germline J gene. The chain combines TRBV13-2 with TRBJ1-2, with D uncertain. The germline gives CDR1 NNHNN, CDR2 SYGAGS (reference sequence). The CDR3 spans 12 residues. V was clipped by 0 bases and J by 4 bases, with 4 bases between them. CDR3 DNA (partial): TGTGCCAGCGGTGATGGTGCCTCC. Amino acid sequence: CASGDGAS. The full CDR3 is CASGDGASDYTF.

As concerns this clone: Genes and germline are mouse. The CDR3 DNA, read in part, is TGCACCTGCAGTGCAGCATTGGGGGGGTAT. It specifies CTCSAALGGY. The entire CDR3 is CTCSAALGGYEQYF. This chain joins TRBV1 and TRBJ2-7, with 8 bases that match TRBD2. With the read ending 4 residues before the CDR3 end, the germline J gene is used to fill in that end. Germline values: CDR1 NSQYPW, CDR2 LRSPGD (reference sequence). The CDR3 sequence is 14 residues long.

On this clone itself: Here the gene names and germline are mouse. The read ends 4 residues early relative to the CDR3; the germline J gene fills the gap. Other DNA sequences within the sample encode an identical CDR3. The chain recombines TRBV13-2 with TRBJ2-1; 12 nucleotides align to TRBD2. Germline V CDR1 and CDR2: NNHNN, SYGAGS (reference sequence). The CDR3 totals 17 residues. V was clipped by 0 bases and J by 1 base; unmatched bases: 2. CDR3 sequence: CASGDAGTGGNYAEQFF. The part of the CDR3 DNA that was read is TGTGCCAGCGGTGATGCAGGGACTGGGGGGAACTATGCT.

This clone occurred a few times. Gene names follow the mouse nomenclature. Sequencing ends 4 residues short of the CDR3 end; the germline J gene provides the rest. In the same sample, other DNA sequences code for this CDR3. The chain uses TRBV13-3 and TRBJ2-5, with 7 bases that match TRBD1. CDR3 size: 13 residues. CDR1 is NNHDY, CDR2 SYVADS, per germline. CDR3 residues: CASSPGQKDTQYF. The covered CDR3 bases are TGTGCCAGCAGTCCGGGACAGAAAGAC.

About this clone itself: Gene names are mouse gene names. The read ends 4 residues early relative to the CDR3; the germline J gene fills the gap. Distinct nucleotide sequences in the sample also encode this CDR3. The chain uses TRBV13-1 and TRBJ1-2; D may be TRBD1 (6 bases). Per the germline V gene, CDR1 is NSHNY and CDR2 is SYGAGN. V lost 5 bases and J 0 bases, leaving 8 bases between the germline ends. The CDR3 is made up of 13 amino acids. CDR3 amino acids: CASRDSSNSDYTF. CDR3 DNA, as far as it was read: TGTGCCAGCAGGGACAGCTCAAACTCC.

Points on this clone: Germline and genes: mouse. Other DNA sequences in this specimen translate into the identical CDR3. CDR3 protein: CTCSAGTGGRAEQFF. The sequenced part of the CDR3 DNA is TGCACCTGCAGTGCCGGAACGGGGGGGAGAGCT. The rearrangement uses TRBV1 and TRBJ2-1, with TRBD2 matching 7 bases. The CDR3 extends 4 residues past the end of the read, so its final part is completed from the germline J gene. The CDR3 sequence is 15 residues long. Germline CDR1 NSQYPW, CDR2 LRSPGD (reference sequence).

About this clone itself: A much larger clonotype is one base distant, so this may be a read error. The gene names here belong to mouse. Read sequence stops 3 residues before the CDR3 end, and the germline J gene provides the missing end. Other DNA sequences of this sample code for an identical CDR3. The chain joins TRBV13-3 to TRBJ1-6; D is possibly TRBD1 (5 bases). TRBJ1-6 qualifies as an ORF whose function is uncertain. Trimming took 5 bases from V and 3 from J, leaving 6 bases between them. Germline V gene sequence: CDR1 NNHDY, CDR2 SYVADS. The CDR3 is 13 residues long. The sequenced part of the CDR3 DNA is TGTGCCAGCAGAGACAGCTATAATTCGCCC. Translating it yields CASRDSYNSP. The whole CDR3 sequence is CASRDSYNSPLYF.

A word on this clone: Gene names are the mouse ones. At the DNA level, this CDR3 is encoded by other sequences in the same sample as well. This CDR3 reads CASSPPGLGYAEQFF. CDR3 DNA, as far as it was read: TGTGCCAGCAGCCCCCCGGGACTGGGCTATGCT. This rearrangement joins TRBV19 to TRBJ2-1; 9 nucleotides line up with TRBD2. The sequence runs out 4 residues before the end of the CDR3; the remainder is reconstructed from the germline J gene. The CDR3 is made up of 15 amino acids. Germline trimming cut 5 bases from V and 3 bases from J; bases unmatched to any gene: 6. The germline gives CDR1 FNHDT, CDR2 SITEND (reference sequence).

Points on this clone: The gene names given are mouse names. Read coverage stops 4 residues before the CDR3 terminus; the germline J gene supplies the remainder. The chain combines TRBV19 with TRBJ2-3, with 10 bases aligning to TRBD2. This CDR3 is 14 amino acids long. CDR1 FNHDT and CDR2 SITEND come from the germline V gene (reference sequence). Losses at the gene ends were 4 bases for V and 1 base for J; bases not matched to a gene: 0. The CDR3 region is CASSGLGGAETLYF. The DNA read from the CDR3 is TGTGCCAGCAGTGGACTGGGGGGTGCAGAA.